A single sample gave rise to the 4 T cell receptor beta chains below, sequenced in a study of blood T cell repertoires in COVID-19. TCRdb keeps only in-frame clones here, not all; method: immunoSEQ multiplex PCR. The sample lists some 57,000 clones; about 82% were seen once. What was sequenced was peripheral blood. These TCRs come from a woman over 75 with acute or convalescent COVID-19.

The V gene is TRBV27, the J gene TRBJ2-3; tentative D call: TRBD1 (6 bases). CDR3 length: 15 residues. Germline assignment: CDR1 MNHEY and CDR2 SMNVEV (reference sequence). Trimming took off 6 bases at V and 6 bases at J, with 19 bases between the two ends. Here the CDR3 reads CASSPDRRSSDTQYF. The DNA for the CDR3 is TGTGCCAGCAGCCCTGACAGGAGGAGCAGCGATACGCAGTATTTT.

The chain employs TRBV9 and TRBJ1-6; D is unresolved. The V and J ends lost 3 bases and 7 bases respectively, with 8 bases between them. Germline assignment: CDR1 SGDLS and CDR2 YYNGEE. CDR3 length: 13 residues. CDR3 DNA: TGTGCCAGCAGCGCCGACTCCAATTCACCCCTCCACTTT. Translated: CASSADSNSPLHF.

This sequence joins TRBV7-9 and TRBJ1-4, with D unclear. The germline V and J ends were trimmed by 8 bases and 0 bases, with 10 bases remaining between them. This CDR3 has 14 amino acids. Germline V gives CDR1 SEHNR, CDR2 FQNEAQ (reference sequence). This chain's CDR3 is CASVPEATNEKLFF. The CDR3 bases are TGTGCCAGCGTCCCCGAGGCAACTAATGAAAAACTGTTTTTT.

This clone appeared once. Here the CDR3 reads CATGGRLGETQYF. The CDR3 DNA reads TGCGCTACAGGGGGCAGATTGGGAGAGACCCAGTACTTC. The chain links TRBV10-1 to TRBJ2-5; the match to TRBD1 covers 9 bases. The CDR3 totals 13 residues. Germline assignment: CDR1 WNHNN and CDR2 SYGVQD (reference sequence).